This T cell receptor beta chain was retrieved from a study of lymphopenia after photon versus proton radiotherapy. Findings and caveats of the study: Proton therapy kept repertoires fairly stable, unlike photons, which gained effector/memory cells. Larger post-nadir TCR diversity loss correlated inversely with survival in deceased patients.

Worth noting for this clone: Its target is unknown.

Repertoires were generated with immunoSEQ multiplex PCR, while TCRdb's copy carries only in-frame clones and drops some. The sample records almost 25,000 clones, 70% to 85% being singletons. The specimen was peripheral blood, collected from a patient treated with proton-based radiotherapy. The source of this sequence is a woman aged 70 to 79 with pancreatic cancer.

The CDR3 coding sequence is TGTGCCAGCAGCTATATGGGCGTGAACACTGAAGCTTTCTTT. It encodes CASSYMGVNTEAFF. V gene TRBV7-8 combines with J gene TRBJ1-1; unclear D gene. The CDR3 is 14 residues long. Between the trimmed V and J ends, which lost 4 bases and 0 bases, there was a span of 9 bases. CDR1 is SGHVS and CDR2 is FQNEAQ in the germline V gene. Full variable domain (remainder filled in from reference TRBV7-8 and TRBJ1-1): GAGVSQSPRYKVAKRGQDVALRCDPISGHVSLFWYQQALGQGPEFLTYFQNEAQLDKSGLPSDRFFAERPEGSVSTLKIQRTQQEDSAVYLCASSYMGVNTEAFFGQGTRLTVV.